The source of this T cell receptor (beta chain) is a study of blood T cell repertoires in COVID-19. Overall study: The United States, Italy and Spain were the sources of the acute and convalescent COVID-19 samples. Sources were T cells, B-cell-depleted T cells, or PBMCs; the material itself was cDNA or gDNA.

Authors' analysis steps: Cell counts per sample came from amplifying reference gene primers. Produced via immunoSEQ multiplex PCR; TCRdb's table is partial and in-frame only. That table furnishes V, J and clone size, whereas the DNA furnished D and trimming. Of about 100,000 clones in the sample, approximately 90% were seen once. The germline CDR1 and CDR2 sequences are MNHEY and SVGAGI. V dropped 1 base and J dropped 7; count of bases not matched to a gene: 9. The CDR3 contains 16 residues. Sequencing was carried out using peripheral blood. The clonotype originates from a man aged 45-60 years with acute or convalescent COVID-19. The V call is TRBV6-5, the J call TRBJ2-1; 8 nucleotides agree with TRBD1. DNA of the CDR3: TGTGCCAGCAGTTACTTCCCGGACAGGGAAGATAATGAGCAGTTCTTC. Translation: CASSYFPDREDNEQFF.